The 14 T cell receptor beta chains given below trace back to one sample, sequenced in a study of T cell responses to AZD1222 COVID-19 vaccine. TCRdb keeps only in-frame clones here, not all; method: immunoSEQ multiplex PCR. This sample has 170,000 or so clones, with roughly 91% found just once. Material: peripheral blood, obtained 28 days after the second dose of the MenACWY control vaccine. The origin of the receptors is an adult who received the MenACWY meningococcal vaccine as a control.

CDR3 in DNA: TGTGCCAGCAGTGACAGGGTTTTGGAGACCCAGTACTTC. Amino acid sequence: CASSDRVLETQYF. The chain uses TRBV7-2 and TRBJ2-5; 7 bases align to TRBD1. CDR3 size: 13 residues. The V segment lost 6 bases and the J segment 5 bases; nucleotides outside the gene matches: 6. Germline lookup yields CDR1 SGHTA and CDR2 FQGNSA.

The V and J genes are TRBV7-2 and TRBJ2-1, with a possible D match to TRBD1 (5 bases). CDR3 length: 14 amino acids. Trimming took 3 bases from V and 6 from J, leaving 12 bases between them. CDR1 is SGHTA, CDR2 FQGNSA, per germline. The CDR3 reads CASSFGQSLNEQFF. CDR3 coding DNA: TGTGCCAGCAGCTTTGGACAATCGCTCAATGAGCAGTTCTTC.

The chain carries TRBV6-2 or TRBV6-3 and TRBJ1-5; TRBD1 matches at 12 bases. V was clipped by 6 bases and J by 6 bases; unmatched bases: 3. Looked up from germline, CDR1 is MNHEY and CDR2 is SVGEGT. This CDR3 spans 14 amino acids. The CDR3 protein is CASSGTGGRQPQHF. CDR3 coding DNA: TGTGCCAGCAGCGGGACAGGGGGCCGTCAGCCCCAGCATTTT.

This clone appeared a single time. J is TRBJ1-2 and V is TRBV12-2. TRBV12-2 corresponds to a pseudogene. This CDR3 has 11 residues. The CDR3 region is CASPPEGGYTF. CDR3 bases: TGTGCAAGCCCCCCCGAAGGAGGCTACACCTTC.

This chain links TRBV9 with TRBJ2-7; TRBD1 might be the D (5 bases). Germline CDR1 reads SGDLS; CDR2 reads YYNGEE. Trimming stripped 0 bases from V and 3 bases from J, with 19 bases between. CDR3 length: 17 residues. Here the CDR3 reads CASSVDCPTVPVYEQYF. As DNA, the CDR3 is TGTGCCAGCAGCGTAGACTGTCCGACAGTGCCCGTCTACGAGCAGTACTTC.

This chain joins TRBV18 and TRBJ2-5; D may be TRBD2 (5 bases). The CDR3 has 14 residues. The V end lost 2 bases, the J end lost 5 bases, and 12 bases lay between the germline ends. Germline values: CDR1 KGHSH, CDR2 LQKENI. CDR3 DNA: TGTGCCAGCTCACCAACTAGAACGGGTGAGACCCAGTACTTC. This sequence encodes CASSPTRTGETQYF.

The count of this clone is one. The V and J genes are TRBV6-5 and TRBJ2-1; 8 nucleotides align to TRBD2. Germline values: CDR1 MNHEY, CDR2 SVGAGI. V was clipped by 8 bases and J by 5 bases; unmatched bases: 5. This CDR3 spans 13 amino acids. CDR3 in amino acids: CASQRGTHNEQFF. For the CDR3, the DNA is TGTGCCAGCCAGCGGGGGACCCACAATGAGCAGTTCTTC.

The chain is built from TRBV2 and TRBJ1-2; tentatively, D is TRBD1 (5 bases). The CDR3 loop spans 13 amino acids. Per the germline V gene, CDR1 is SNHLY and CDR2 is FYNNEI. V lost 7 bases, J lost 4 bases, and 13 bases lay in between. CDR3 in amino acids: CASKGPEIYGYTF. CDR3 in DNA: TGTGCCAGCAAGGGGCCGGAGATCTATGGCTACACCTTC. Full variable domain (missing parts from reference TRBV2 and TRBJ1-2): EPEVTQTPSHQVTQMGQEVILRCVPISNHLYFYWYRQILGQKVEFLVSFYNNEISEKSEIFDDQFSVERPDGSNFTLKIRSTKLEDSAMYFCASKGPEIYGYTFGSGTRLTVV.

The gene calls are TRBV4-1 and TRBJ1-1, with D perhaps matching TRBD1 (6 bases). V lost 2 bases to trimming and J lost 5 bases, with 18 bases between them. The length of the CDR3 is 16 residues. Germline CDR1 reads MGHRA; CDR2 reads YSYEKL. The CDR3: CASSQIGQSQRTEAFF. DNA for the CDR3: TGCGCCAGCAGCCAAATAGGACAGAGCCAGCGGACTGAAGCTTTCTTT.

The gene calls are TRBV7-2 and TRBJ2-7; TRBD2 might be the D (5 bases). The CDR3 contains 15 residues. Trimming left V 2 bases short and J 1 base short, with 12 bases between. Per germline, CDR1 SGHTA and CDR2 FQGNSA. CDR3 region: CASSLRRPGSYEQYF. CDR3 coding DNA: TGTGCCAGCAGCTTACGGCGTCCGGGGTCCTACGAGCAGTACTTC.

CDR3 sequence: CASSPPSGTDTQYF. In nucleotides, the CDR3 is TGTGCCAGCAGCCCGCCAAGTGGGACAGATACGCAGTATTTT. J is TRBJ2-3 and V is TRBV7-9, with D unresolved. With 5 bases removed from V and 3 bases from J, the gap between germline ends came to 12 bases. Per germline, CDR1 SEHNR and CDR2 FQNEAQ (reference sequence). The CDR3 is made up of 14 amino acids.

The chain employs TRBV30 and TRBJ1-1, with 12 bases lining up with TRBD1. This CDR3 has 17 residues. Trimming removed 2 bases from V and 1 base from J; junction bases left unmatched: 8. From germline, CDR1 is GTSNPN and CDR2 SVGIG (reference sequence). The CDR3 region is CAWSRGTGGLWNTEAFF. CDR3 in DNA: TGTGCCTGGAGTCGCGGGACAGGGGGCTTGTGGAACACTGAAGCTTTCTTT.

This sequence joins TRBV5-4 and TRBJ2-2; weak D call: TRBD2 (7 bases). Trimming removed 4 bases from V and 3 bases from J, with 16 bases in between. The CDR3 contains 16 residues. Germline loops: CDR1 SGHNT, CDR2 YYREEE (reference sequence). CDR3 loop: CASSPWGGVDTGELFF. Here the CDR3 DNA reads TGTGCCAGCAGCCCGTGGGGGGGCGTCGACACCGGGGAGCTGTTTTTT.

The chain is built from TRBV6-6 and TRBJ1-2, with D maybe TRBD1 (6 bases). The CDR3 covers 16 residues. Germline lookup yields CDR1 MNHNY and CDR2 SVGAGI (reference sequence). Trimming shortened V by 8 bases and J by 3 bases, and 22 bases separated the two germline ends. The CDR3 DNA is TGTGCCAGCCAAGCGTCCCAACAGGGTGATGACTATGGCTACACCTTC. Amino acid sequence: CASQASQQGDDYGYTF.